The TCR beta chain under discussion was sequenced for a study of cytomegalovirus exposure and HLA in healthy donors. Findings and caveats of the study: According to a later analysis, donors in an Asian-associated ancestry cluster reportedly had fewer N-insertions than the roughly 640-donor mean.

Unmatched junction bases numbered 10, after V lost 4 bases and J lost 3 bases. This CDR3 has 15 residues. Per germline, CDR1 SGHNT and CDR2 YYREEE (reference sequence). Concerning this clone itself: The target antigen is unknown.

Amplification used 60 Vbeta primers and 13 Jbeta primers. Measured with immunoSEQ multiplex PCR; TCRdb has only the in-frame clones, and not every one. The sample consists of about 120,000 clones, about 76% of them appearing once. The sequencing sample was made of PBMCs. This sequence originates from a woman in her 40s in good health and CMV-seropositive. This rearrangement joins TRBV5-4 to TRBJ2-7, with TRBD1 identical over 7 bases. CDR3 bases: TGTGCCAGCAGCGCCGACAGGGCGGTCGGCTACGAGCAGTACTTC. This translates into CASSADRAVGYEQYF.